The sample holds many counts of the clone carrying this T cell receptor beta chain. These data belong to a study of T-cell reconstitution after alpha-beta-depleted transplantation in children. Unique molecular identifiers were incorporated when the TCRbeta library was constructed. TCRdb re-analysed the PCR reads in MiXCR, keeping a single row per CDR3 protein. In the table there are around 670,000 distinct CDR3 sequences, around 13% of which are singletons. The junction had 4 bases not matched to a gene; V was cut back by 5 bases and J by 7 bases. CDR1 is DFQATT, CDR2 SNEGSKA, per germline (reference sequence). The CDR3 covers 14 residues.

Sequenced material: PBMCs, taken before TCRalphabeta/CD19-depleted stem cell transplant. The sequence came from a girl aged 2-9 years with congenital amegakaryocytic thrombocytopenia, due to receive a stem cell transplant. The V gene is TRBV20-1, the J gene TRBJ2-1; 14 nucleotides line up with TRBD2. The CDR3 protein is CSARLAGGKNEQFF. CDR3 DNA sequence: TGCAGTGCTCGACTAGCGGGAGGGAAAAATGAGCAGTTCTTC.